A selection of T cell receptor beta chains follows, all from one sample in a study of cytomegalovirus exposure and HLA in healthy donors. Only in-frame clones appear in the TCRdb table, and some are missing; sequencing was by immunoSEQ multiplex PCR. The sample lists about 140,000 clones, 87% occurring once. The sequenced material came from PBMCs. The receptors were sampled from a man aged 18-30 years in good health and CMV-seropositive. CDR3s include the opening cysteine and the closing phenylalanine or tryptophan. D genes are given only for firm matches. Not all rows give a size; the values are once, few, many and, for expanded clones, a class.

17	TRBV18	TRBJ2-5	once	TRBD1	CASSPAVWDRAPETQYF	TGTGCCAGCTCCCCCGCCGTCTGGGACAGGGCCCCTGAGACCCAGTACTTC
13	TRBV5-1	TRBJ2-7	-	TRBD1	CASSRFSGGEQYF	TGCGCCAGCAGCCGTTTCTCAGGGGGCGAGCAGTACTTC
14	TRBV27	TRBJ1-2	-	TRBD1	CASSLSGRTGRYTF	TGTGCCAGCAGTCTCTCTGGAAGGACAGGGCGCTACACCTTC
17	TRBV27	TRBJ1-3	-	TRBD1	CASSSLGQVSSGNTIYF	TGTGCCAGCAGTTCACTGGGACAGGTCAGCTCTGGAAACACCATATATTTT
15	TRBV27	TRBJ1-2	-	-	CASLTFRHRRYGYTF	TGTGCCAGCCTTACCTTCCGACACCGTAGGTATGGCTACACCTTC
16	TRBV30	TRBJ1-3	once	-	CAWSGSRGSAGNTIYF	TGTGCCTGGAGTGGCAGCAGGGGATCGGCTGGAAACACCATATATTTT
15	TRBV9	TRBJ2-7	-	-	CASSVAALSVYEQYF	TGTGCCAGCAGCGTAGCCGCCCTCTCGGTCTACGAGCAGTACTTC
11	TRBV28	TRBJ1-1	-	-	CASSLRESAFF	TGTGCCAGCAGTTTGAGGGAGTCAGCTTTCTTT
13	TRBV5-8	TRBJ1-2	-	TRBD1	CASTLAGGKGYTF	TGTGCCAGCACCTTGGCAGGGGGGAAAGGCTACACCTTC
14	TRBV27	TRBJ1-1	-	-	CASSFLTSRTEAFF	TGTGCCAGCAGTTTCCTCACATCGCGGACTGAAGCTTTCTTT
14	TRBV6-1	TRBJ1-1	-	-	CASEEGRTHTEAFF	TGTGCCTCTGAGGAGGGCAGGACCCATACTGAAGCTTTCTTT
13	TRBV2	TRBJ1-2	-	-	CASSERGASGYTF	TGTGCCAGCAGTGAAAGGGGCGCAAGTGGCTACACCTTC
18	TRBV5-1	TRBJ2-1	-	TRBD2	CASSLAEEAGAKYNEQFF	TGCGCCAGCAGCTTGGCCGAGGAAGCGGGGGCCAAGTACAATGAGCAGTTCTTC
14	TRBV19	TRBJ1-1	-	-	CASSIGTDLSEAFF	TGTGCCAGTAGTATAGGGACAGATCTATCGGAAGCTTTCTTT
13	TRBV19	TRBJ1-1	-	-	CASGRDWNTEAFF	TGTGCCAGTGGCAGGGATTGGAACACTGAAGCTTTCTTT
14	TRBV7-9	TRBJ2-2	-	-	CASSWDSNTGELFF	TGTGCCAGCAGCTGGGACTCGAACACCGGGGAGCTGTTTTTT
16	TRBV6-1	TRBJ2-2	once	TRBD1	CASSVGQGVYTGELFF	TGTGCCAGCAGTGTGGGACAGGGGGTGTACACCGGGGAGCTGTTTTTT
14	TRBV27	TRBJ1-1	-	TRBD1	CASSLDRGHTEAFF	TGTGCCAGCAGTTTAGACAGGGGGCACACTGAAGCTTTCTTT
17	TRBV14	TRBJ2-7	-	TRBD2	CASSQQGSGLADYEQYF	TGTGCCAGCAGCCAACAGGGTTCGGGACTAGCGGATTACGAGCAGTACTTC
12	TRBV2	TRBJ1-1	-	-	CASTWDIAEAFF	TGTGCCAGCACCTGGGACATCGCTGAAGCTTTCTTT
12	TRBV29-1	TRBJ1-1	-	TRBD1	CSILIRDSQAFF	TGCAGCATTCTAATCCGGGACAGTCAAGCTTTCTTT
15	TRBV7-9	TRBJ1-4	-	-	CASSSLGRVNEKLFF	TGTGCCAGCAGTTCGCTGGGGAGAGTGAATGAAAAACTGTTTTTT
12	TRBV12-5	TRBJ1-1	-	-	CASAQGYTEAFF	TGTGCTAGTGCTCAGGGTTACACTGAAGCTTTCTTT
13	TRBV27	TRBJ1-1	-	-	CASRGRLTTEAFF	TGTGCCAGCAGAGGGAGGTTAACCACTGAAGCTTTCTTT
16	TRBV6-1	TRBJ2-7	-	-	CASSGGIGQINYEQYF	TGTGCCAGCAGTGGAGGAATCGGACAGATTAACTACGAGCAGTACTTC
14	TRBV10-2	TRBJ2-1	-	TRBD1	CASSGRTGVNEQFF	TGCGCCAGCAGTGGGAGGACAGGGGTAAATGAGCAGTTCTTC
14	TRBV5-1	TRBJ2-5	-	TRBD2	CATTSGVGQETQYF	TGCGCCACCACTAGCGGGGTTGGCCAAGAGACCCAGTACTTC
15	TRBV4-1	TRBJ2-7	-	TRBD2	CASSQLGTSGSEQYF	TGCGCCAGCAGCCAGCTCGGGACTAGCGGTTCCGAGCAGTACTTC
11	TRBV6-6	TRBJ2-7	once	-	CASTSTGEQYF	TGTGCCAGCACCTCAACAGGCGAGCAGTACTTC
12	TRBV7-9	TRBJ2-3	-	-	CASSPPGDTQYF	TGTGCCAGCAGCCCACCAGGGGATACGCAGTATTTT
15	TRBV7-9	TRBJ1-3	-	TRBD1	CASSLGQYSGNTIYF	TGTGCCAGCAGCTTGGGACAGTATTCTGGAAACACCATATATTTT
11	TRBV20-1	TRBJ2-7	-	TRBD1	CSATTGGSSYF	TGCAGTGCAACCACAGGGGGCTCTTCGTACTTC
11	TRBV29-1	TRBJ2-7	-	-	CSVVRGYEQYF	TGCAGCGTTGTTCGGGGGTACGAGCAGTACTTC
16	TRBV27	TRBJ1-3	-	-	CASRSEGQGFGNTIYF	TGTGCCAGCAGATCGGAGGGGCAGGGTTTTGGAAACACCATATATTTT
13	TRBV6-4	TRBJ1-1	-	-	CASSDGPTGESFF	TGTGCCAGCAGTGACGGTCCCACCGGGGAATCTTTCTTT
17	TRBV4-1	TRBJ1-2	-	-	CASSQQGGSAANYGYTF	TGCGCCAGCAGCCAACAGGGCGGATCCGCAGCTAACTATGGCTACACCTTC
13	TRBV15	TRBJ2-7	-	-	CATSRGLAYEQYF	TGTGCCACCAGCAGAGGACTAGCCTACGAGCAGTACTTC
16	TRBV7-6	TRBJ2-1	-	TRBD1	CASSDYRDRAYNEQFF	TGTGCCAGCAGCGACTACCGGGACAGGGCTTACAATGAGCAGTTCTTC
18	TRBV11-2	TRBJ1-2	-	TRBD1	CASSSLVRQGASDYGYTF	TGTGCCAGCAGCTCTTTGGTGCGACAGGGGGCCTCGGACTATGGCTACACCTTC
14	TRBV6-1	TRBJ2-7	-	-	CASKFHGQSYEQYF	TGTGCCAGCAAGTTCCACGGACAGTCCTACGAGCAGTACTTC
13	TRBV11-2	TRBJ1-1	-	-	CASSLVGGAEAFF	TGTGCCAGCAGCTTAGTCGGGGGAGCCGAAGCTTTCTTT
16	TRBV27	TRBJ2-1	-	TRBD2	CASSFRTSGRGGEQFF	TGTGCCAGCAGTTTTAGGACTAGCGGGAGAGGGGGTGAGCAGTTCTTC